These 22 T cell receptor beta chains share one sample of origin, sequenced in a study of PD-1 blockade in classical Hodgkin lymphoma (dated by TCRdb to 2020 to 2022). Explained via the paper, the time point label denotes: cycle 2 day 1 (C2D1) of nivolumab. Every trial patient had relapsed after autologous stem cell transplantation, and cohorts A, B and C differed in prior brentuximab vedotin exposure. Receptor libraries were prepared by the immunoSEQ multiplex PCR assay. As stored in TCRdb, this immuneACCESS dataset retains in-frame rearrangements with V and J assigned. A fraction of the clones does not appear; measured against another copy, unresolved V genes explain less than half of the discrepancy, and the remainder lacks a known reason. This sample holds approximately 43,000 clones; 86% were observed only once. About 6% of the sample goes to the ten largest clones. Source: peripheral blood mononuclear cells (PBMCs), taken before the second cycle of nivolumab. These receptors came from a human donor with classical Hodgkin lymphoma.

The V call is TRBV5-1, the J call TRBJ2-2; a possible D gene is TRBD1 (6 bases). V was cut by 0 bases and J by 8 bases, with 8 bases left in between. The CDR3 sequence is 13 residues long. CDR1 is SGHRS and CDR2 is YFSETQ in the germline V gene. DNA for the CDR3: TGCGCCAGCAGCTTGGACAGGGCAGGGGAGCTGTTTTTT. Encoded protein: CASSLDRAGELFF. The complete variable domain, with remaining parts taken from reference TRBV5-1 and TRBJ2-2, reads KAGVTQTPRYLIKTRGQQVTLSCSPISGHRSVSWYQQTPGQGLQFLFEYFSETQRNKGNFPGRFSGRQFSNSRSEMNVSTLELGDSALYLCASSLDRAGELFFGEGSRLTVL.

In DNA, the CDR3 is TGTGCCAGCAGCTTGGCGGGGGGTAGCTATGGCTACACCTTC. It is translated as CASSLAGGSYGYTF. The chain has TRBV5-4 and TRBJ1-2, with a tentative D call TRBD1 (5 bases). Trimming stripped 0 bases from V and 4 bases from J, with 10 bases between. Germline lookup yields CDR1 SGHNT and CDR2 YYREEE (reference sequence). The CDR3 is made up of 14 amino acids.

This clone was seen once. This chain uses TRBV13 with TRBJ2-7, with 10 bases lining up with TRBD1. The CDR3 totals 15 residues. V gave up 6 bases and J gave up 3 bases; unmatched junction bases: 8. The germline gives CDR1 PRHDT, CDR2 FYEKMQ (reference sequence). The CDR3 coding sequence is TGTGCCAGCAGTTTCTCCGGGACAGGGGTCTACGAGCAGTACTTC. It yields the protein CASSFSGTGVYEQYF.

This chain joins TRBV6-5 and TRBJ1-3; 7 bases map to TRBD1. Germline V gene lookup returns CDR1 MNHEY and CDR2 SVGAGI. V was pared by 5 bases and J by 0 bases, with 4 bases of the junction left unmatched. This CDR3 region has 15 residues. The CDR3 DNA reads as TGTGCCAGCAGTCGACAGGGAAGCTCTGGAAACACCATATATTTT. Protein: CASSRQGSSGNTIYF.

This chain connects TRBV5-1 to TRBJ1-2; D is ambiguous. The length of the CDR3 is 15 residues. Germline CDR1 and CDR2: SGHRS and YFSETQ. Trimming removed 0 bases from V and 7 bases from J, with 16 bases in between. This CDR3 is CASSLDTAGFGGYTF. The CDR3 DNA reads as TGCGCCAGCAGCTTGGATACGGCTGGGTTCGGTGGCTACACCTTC.

CDR3 DNA: TGTGCCAGCAGTCCCCACAGGGGAGGACAAGAGACCCAGTACTTC. It is translated as CASSPHRGGQETQYF. The chain joins TRBV28 to TRBJ2-5, with D maybe TRBD1 (7 bases). The germline V gene has CDR1 MDHEN and CDR2 SYDVKM. The CDR3 totals 15 residues. V shed 5 bases and J shed 2 bases, with 15 bases lying between them.

The gene calls are TRBV27 and TRBJ2-2; possibly TRBD1 or TRBD2 for D (5 bases each). CDR3 size: 13 residues. Trimming left V 10 bases short and J 4 bases short, with 13 bases between. Per the germline V gene, CDR1 is MNHEY and CDR2 is SMNVEV (reference sequence). As DNA, the CDR3 is TGTGCCAAGGGTGGGGGTTTCACCGGGGAGCTGTTTTTT. This encodes CAKGGGFTGELFF.

The J gene is TRBJ2-1, the V gene TRBV6-1; 9 positions agree with TRBD2. V gave up 1 base and J gave up 9 bases; unmatched junction bases: 4. This CDR3 spans 14 amino acids. Germline CDR1 is MNHNS and CDR2 is SASEGT. CDR3 DNA: TGTGCCAGCAGTGAAGAAGCGGGAGGTGTTGAGCAGTTCTTC. Its protein product is CASSEEAGGVEQFF.

The V call is TRBV9, the J call TRBJ1-1, with D possibly matching TRBD1 (5 bases). CDR3 length: 15 amino acids. Germline V CDR1 and CDR2: SGDLS, YYNGEE. Trimming took 4 bases from V and 2 from J, leaving 15 bases between them. This chain's CDR3 is CASSPFGGTNTEAFF. The CDR3 bases are TGTGCCAGCAGCCCCTTCGGGGGGACCAACACTGAAGCTTTCTTT. Based on the CDR3 plus reference TRBV9 and TRBJ1-1, the full variable domain is DSGVTQTPKHLITATGQRVTLRCSPRSGDLSVYWYQQSLDQGLQFLIQYYNGEERAKGNILERFSAQQFPDLHSELNLSSLELGDSALYFCASSPFGGTNTEAFFGQGTRLTVV.

V usage is TRBV2 and J usage is TRBJ2-3, with D maybe TRBD1 (6 bases). V was shortened by 3 bases and J by 4 bases, with 11 bases between the two germline ends. Germline V gene sequence: CDR1 SNHLY, CDR2 FYNNEI. There are 14 residues in the CDR3. The CDR3 loop is CASSEGRGPDTQYF. The CDR3 DNA reads as TGTGCCAGCAGTGAGGGCAGGGGCCCAGATACGCAGTATTTT.

The rearrangement links TRBV6-1 to TRBJ2-2, with unresolved D. Between the trimmed V and J ends, which lost 1 base and 4 bases, there was a span of 13 bases. This CDR3 contains 16 residues. Germline V lookup: CDR1 MNHNS, CDR2 SASEGT. This CDR3 reads CASSEGGLPFTGELFF. The DNA of the CDR3 is TGTGCCAGCAGTGAAGGAGGCCTCCCGTTCACCGGGGAGCTGTTTTTT.

V usage is TRBV7-9 and J usage is TRBJ2-3; no clear D gene. Germline lookup yields CDR1 SEHNR and CDR2 FQNEAQ (reference sequence). The CDR3 has 12 amino acids. V shed 5 bases and J shed 4 bases, with 7 bases lying between them. CDR3 region: CASSVWADTQYF. The CDR3 DNA reads as TGTGCCAGCAGCGTATGGGCAGATACGCAGTATTTT.

The chain recombines TRBV14 with TRBJ2-5; D might be TRBD2 (6 bases). Trimming stripped 4 bases from V and 2 bases from J, with 14 bases between. CDR3 length equals 15 residues. Per the germline V gene, CDR1 is SGHDN and CDR2 is FVKESK. In DNA, the CDR3 is TGTGCCAGCAGCCCGGGAGTCCGCCATCAAGAGACCCAGTACTTC. It codes for CASSPGVRHQETQYF.

This clone was counted a few times. This chain joins TRBV27 and TRBJ1-4, with TRBD1 identical over 8 bases. V lost 9 bases, J lost 6 bases, and 6 bases stayed unmatched. The germline gives CDR1 MNHEY, CDR2 SMNVEV (reference sequence). The length of the CDR3 is 13 residues. Here the CDR3 reads CASIHRGDEKLFF. The CDR3 bases are TGTGCCAGTATTCACAGGGGGGATGAAAAACTGTTTTTT.

The chain's CDR3 is CASSQDAPGGSGANVLTF. Here the CDR3 DNA reads TGCGCCAGCAGCCAAGATGCCCCGGGGGGCTCTGGGGCCAACGTCCTGACTTTC. This rearrangement joins TRBV4-3 to TRBJ2-6; 7 bases agree with TRBD2. The length of the CDR3 is 18 residues. Germline CDR1 LGHNA, CDR2 YSLEER. The trim removed 0 bases at V and 0 bases at J, leaving 5 bases unmatched.

This clone has just a few counts. The genes are TRBV27 and TRBJ2-2; a weak D match, TRBD1 (6 bases). The CDR3 extends over 14 amino acids. Trimming took 3 bases from V and 5 from J, leaving 10 bases between them. Per germline, CDR1 MNHEY and CDR2 SMNVEV (reference sequence). For the CDR3, the DNA is TGTGCCAGCAGTTTCGGGACAACGACCGGGGAGCTGTTTTTT. It specifies CASSFGTTTGELFF.

The V gene is TRBV6-5, the J gene TRBJ2-2, with D maybe TRBD2 (6 bases). V lost 8 bases and J 3 bases, leaving 16 bases between the germline ends. The germline gives CDR1 MNHEY, CDR2 SVGAGI. There are 15 residues in the CDR3. CDR3 in DNA: TGTGCCAGCGGTGGAGAGACTAGGTACACCGGGGAGCTGTTTTTT. Residues: CASGGETRYTGELFF.

DNA for the CDR3: TGCGCCAGCAGCACCTCGGGGGGTCAGTACGAGCAGTACTTC. It yields the protein CASSTSGGQYEQYF. The chain employs TRBV4-1 and TRBJ2-7; 7 bases are shared with TRBD2. Germline-derived CDR1 and CDR2 are MGHRA and YSYEKL. This CDR3 has 14 residues. Trimming cost V 5 bases and J 4 bases; bases outside gene matches: 8.

This clone was seen just once. V gene TRBV4-3 combines with J gene TRBJ1-2; D gene unclear. In germline, CDR1 is LGHNA, CDR2 YSLEER. Trimming cost V 1 base and J 1 base, with 4 bases left between them. This CDR3 has 13 residues. This chain's CDR3 is CASSQAGNYGYTF. The DNA of the CDR3 is TGCGCCAGCAGCCAAGCGGGTAACTATGGCTACACCTTC.

This clone showed up just once. V and J are TRBV20-1 and TRBJ2-7; the D is unclear. V gave up 5 bases and J gave up 4 bases, with 9 bases separating them. CDR1 is DFQATT and CDR2 is SNEGSKA in the germline V gene (reference sequence). CDR3 length: 11 residues. The CDR3 DNA follows: TGCAGTGCTCCAGCCACATACGAGCAGTACTTC. This gives the protein CSAPATYEQYF.

This chain connects TRBV5-6 to TRBJ2-3; the match to TRBD2 covers 13 bases. This CDR3 contains 16 residues. The V gene's germline CDR1 is SGHDT and CDR2 YYEEEE. The V gene end was trimmed by 4 bases and the J gene end by 5 bases; junction bases not matched to a gene: 7. This chain's CDR3 is CASSLGLAGAGDTQYF. In DNA form, the CDR3 reads TGTGCCAGCAGCCTCGGACTAGCGGGGGCAGGAGATACGCAGTATTTT.

The chain employs TRBV5-4 and TRBJ2-1; TRBD2 aligns across 9 bases. J gave up 7 bases and V 0 bases, and 8 bases lay outside the gene matches. Germline CDR1 SGHNT, CDR2 YYREEE (reference sequence). This CDR3 contains 16 residues. Here the CDR3 DNA reads TGTGCCAGCAGCTTGGGGTCTGCGGGAGGGTGGAATGAGCAGTTCTTC. Its translation: CASSLGSAGGWNEQFF. The full variable domain, completed using reference TRBV5-4 and TRBJ2-1, is ETGVTQSPTHLIKTRGQQVTLRCSSQSGHNTVSWYQQALGQGPQFIFQYYREEENGRGNFPPRFSGLQFPNYSSELNVNALELDDSALYLCASSLGSAGGWNEQFFGPGTRLTVL.